The rows below give T cell receptor beta chains drawn from one sample of a study of OX40 agonist ivuxolimab in advanced cancers. Libraries were prepared by immunoSEQ multiplex PCR; TCRdb keeps only in-frame clonotypes and omits some of them. The profile shows about 36,000 clones, about 87% of them singletons. This specimen consisted of CD4+ or CD8+ T cells sorted from blood, obtained in a trial of the OX40 agonist ivuxolimab. These receptors originate from an adult with an advanced solid tumor such as melanoma, head and neck, liver or kidney cancer. The CDR3 runs from the conserved cysteine through the conserved F or W. A D gene is named only where the DNA matches it firmly. Rows give clone size only sometimes, using once, few, many, or a class for an expanded clone.

J: TRBJ1-6; size: NA; D: NA; V: TRBV14; DNA: TGTGCCAGCAGCCAAGCGTCGGTTTATAATTCACCCCTCCACTTT; CDR3: CASSQASVYNSPLHF
J: TRBJ1-6; size: NA; D: TRBD1; V: TRBV19; DNA: TGTGCCAGTAGAGGCGCCCGCTGGGACAGGGTTTCACCCCTCCACTTT; CDR3: CASRGARWDRVSPLHF
J: TRBJ2-3; size: NA; D: NA; V: TRBV11-3; DNA: TGTGCCAGCAGCTTACGGGGAACAGATACGCAGTATTTT; CDR3: CASSLRGTDTQYF
J: TRBJ2-5; size: NA; D: NA; V: TRBV25-1; DNA: TGTGCCAGCATGAGGGGGAGCCCAGGGGAGACCCAGTACTTC; CDR3: CASMRGSPGETQYF
J: TRBJ2-2; size: once; D: NA; V: TRBV2; DNA: TGTGCCAGCAGAGGGACGACAGGACTGAACACCGGGGAGCTGTTTTTT; CDR3: CASRGTTGLNTGELFF
J: TRBJ2-7; size: NA; D: TRBD1; V: TRBV9; DNA: TGTGCCAGCAGCCCGCCGACAGGGGGACCCCTTGGGGAGCAGTACTTC; CDR3: CASSPPTGGPLGEQYF
J: TRBJ1-3; size: few; D: NA; V: TRBV20-1; DNA: TGCAGCCTGGTGGAGAGAAACACCATATATTTT; CDR3: CSLVERNTIYF
J: TRBJ1-1; size: few; D: NA; V: TRBV28; DNA: TGTGCTTTAGGGGGGAACACTGAAGCTTTCTTT; CDR3: CALGGNTEAFF
J: TRBJ2-7; size: NA; D: NA; V: TRBV5-4; DNA: TGTGCCAGCAGCTTGGGAGGACGGGCCTCCTACGAGCAGTACTTC; CDR3: CASSLGGRASYEQYF
J: TRBJ1-2; size: NA; D: NA; V: TRBV28; DNA: TGTGCCAGCAGAACTAGGAGGGGCTTCCCCTATGGCTACACCTTC; CDR3: CASRTRRGFPYGYTF
J: TRBJ2-6; size: NA; D: NA; V: TRBV11-2; DNA: TGTGCCAGCATCGTATCTGGGGCCAACGTCCTGACTTTC; CDR3: CASIVSGANVLTF
J: TRBJ2-1; size: NA; D: NA; V: TRBV6-1; DNA: TGTGCCAGCAGCTTCCCGGGGGATGAGCAGTTCTTC; CDR3: CASSFPGDEQFF
J: TRBJ1-2; size: NA; D: NA; V: TRBV6-1; DNA: TGTGCCAGTTGGGCCTACAGGGTGGCTGGCTACACCTTC; CDR3: CASWAYRVAGYTF
J: TRBJ1-2; size: once; D: NA; V: TRBV29-1; DNA: TGCAGCGTTGAAGGCAGGTTAGCTAACTATGGCTACACCTTC; CDR3: CSVEGRLANYGYTF
J: TRBJ1-5; size: NA; D: NA; V: TRBV2; DNA: TGTGCCAGCAGAAAGGATAGCAATCAGCCCCAGCATTTT; CDR3: CASRKDSNQPQHF
J: TRBJ2-7; size: NA; D: TRBD1; V: TRBV19; DNA: TGTGCCAGTAGTTTCCTTCAGGGGGCTGGCTACGAGCAGTACTTC; CDR3: CASSFLQGAGYEQYF
J: TRBJ2-7; size: NA; D: NA; V: TRBV7-8; DNA: TGTGCCAGCAGCTTAGCCCCGGATCCTAGGTACGAGCAGTACTTC; CDR3: CASSLAPDPRYEQYF
J: TRBJ2-7; size: once; D: TRBD1; V: TRBV29-1; DNA: TGCAGCGTTGAGAATGGGACAGGGCTGCACGAGCAGTACTTC; CDR3: CSVENGTGLHEQYF
J: TRBJ2-3; size: NA; D: NA; V: TRBV13; DNA: TGTGCCAGCAGCACTAGCACAGATACGCAGTATTTT; CDR3: CASSTSTDTQYF
J: TRBJ1-2; size: NA; D: TRBD1; V: TRBV27; DNA: TGTGCCAGCAGAGGACAGGGAGAATTCTGGCTATGGGATGGCTACACCTTC; CDR3: CASRGQGEFWLWDGYTF
J: TRBJ1-1; size: NA; D: NA; V: TRBV27; DNA: TGTGCCAAGGGACAAGGAGCTTTCTTT; CDR3: CAKGQGAFF
J: TRBJ1-3; size: NA; D: TRBD1; V: TRBV6-1; DNA: TGTGCCAGCTACCGAACAGGGGGCCCTGGAAACACCATATATTTT; CDR3: CASYRTGGPGNTIYF
J: TRBJ1-2; size: NA; D: TRBD1; V: TRBV7-8; DNA: TGTGCCAGCAGCTTAGGGCAGGGGGCTAGCTATGGCTACACCTTC; CDR3: CASSLGQGASYGYTF
J: TRBJ2-1; size: NA; D: NA; V: TRBV6-5; DNA: TGTGCCAGCAGTCGGCAGTTTTGGAATGAGCAGTTCTTC; CDR3: CASSRQFWNEQFF
J: TRBJ2-5; size: NA; D: NA; V: TRBV5-1; DNA: TGCGCCAGCAGTGGGTTAGGAGGGGGGACCCAGTACTTC; CDR3: CASSGLGGGTQYF
J: TRBJ2-1; size: NA; D: TRBD2; V: TRBV9; DNA: TGTGCCAGCAGCGTAGGTGGTAGCGGGAGGCCCTCCTACAATGAGCAGTTCTTC; CDR3: CASSVGGSGRPSYNEQFF
J: TRBJ2-7; size: NA; D: NA; V: TRBV6-1; DNA: TGTGCCACCCTGAACCCATTTTACTACGAGCAGTACTTC; CDR3: CATLNPFYYEQYF
J: TRBJ2-3; size: NA; D: NA; V: TRBV7-2; DNA: TGTGCCAGCAGCTTAGGTCCCGGGGGCCGGGGAGATACGCAGTATTTT; CDR3: CASSLGPGGRGDTQYF
J: TRBJ2-5; size: NA; D: TRBD2; V: TRBV11-2; DNA: TGTGCCAGCAGCTTACAGGGAGGGCGGCAAGAGACCCAGTACTTC; CDR3: CASSLQGGRQETQYF
J: TRBJ2-2; size: NA; D: TRBD1; V: TRBV18; DNA: TGTGCCAGCTCACCATCCGGGACAGGTGAAACCGGGGAGCTGTTTTTT; CDR3: CASSPSGTGETGELFF